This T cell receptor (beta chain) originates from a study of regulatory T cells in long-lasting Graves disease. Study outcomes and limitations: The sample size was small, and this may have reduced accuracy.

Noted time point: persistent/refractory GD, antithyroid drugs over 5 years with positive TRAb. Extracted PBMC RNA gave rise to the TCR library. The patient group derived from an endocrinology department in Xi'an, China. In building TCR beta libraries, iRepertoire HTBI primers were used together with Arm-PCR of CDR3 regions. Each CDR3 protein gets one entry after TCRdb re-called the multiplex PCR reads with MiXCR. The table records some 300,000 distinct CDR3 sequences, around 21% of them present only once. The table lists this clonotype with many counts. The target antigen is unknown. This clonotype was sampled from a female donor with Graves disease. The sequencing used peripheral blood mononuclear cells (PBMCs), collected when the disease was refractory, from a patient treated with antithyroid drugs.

CDR3 in amino acids: CAVWSQGYEQYF. As DNA, the CDR3 is TGCGCAGTTTGGAGCCAGGGCTACGAGCAGTACTTC. This rearrangement joins TRBV20-1 to TRBJ2-7, with a possible D match to TRBD1 (5 bases). Per germline, CDR1 DFQATT and CDR2 SNEGSKA (reference sequence). The CDR3 length is 12 residues.